This T cell receptor (beta chain) was identified during a study of blood T cell repertoires in COVID-19. Comment on this clone: Distinct nucleotide sequences in the sample also encode this CDR3.

Measured with immunoSEQ multiplex PCR; TCRdb has only the in-frame clones, and not every one. The table has 150,000 or so clones, about 87% seen once; the top ten hold approximately 6.5%. The V and J ends lost 3 bases and 4 bases respectively, with 4 bases between them. Germline loops: CDR1 DFQATT, CDR2 SNEGSKA (reference sequence). CDR3 length: 11 residues. This clonotype was sampled from a man at least 80 years old with acute or convalescent COVID-19. What was sequenced was peripheral blood. The J gene is TRBJ1-3, the V gene TRBV20-1; D gene unclear. CDR3 coding DNA: TGCAGTGCTAGTTTAGGAAACACCATATATTTT. Residues: CSASLGNTIYF.